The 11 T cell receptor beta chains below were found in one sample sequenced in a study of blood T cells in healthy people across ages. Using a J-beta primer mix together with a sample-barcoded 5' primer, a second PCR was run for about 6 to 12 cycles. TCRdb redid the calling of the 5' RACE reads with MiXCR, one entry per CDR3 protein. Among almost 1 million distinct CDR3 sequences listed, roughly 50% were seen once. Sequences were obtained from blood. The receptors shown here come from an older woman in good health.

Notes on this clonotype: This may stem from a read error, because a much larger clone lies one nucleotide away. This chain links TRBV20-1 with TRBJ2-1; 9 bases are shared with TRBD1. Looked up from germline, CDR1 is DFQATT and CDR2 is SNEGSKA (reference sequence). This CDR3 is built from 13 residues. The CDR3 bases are TGCAGGGCTGCGGGACAGGGTAACCATGAGCAGTTCTTC. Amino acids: CRAAGQGNHEQFF.

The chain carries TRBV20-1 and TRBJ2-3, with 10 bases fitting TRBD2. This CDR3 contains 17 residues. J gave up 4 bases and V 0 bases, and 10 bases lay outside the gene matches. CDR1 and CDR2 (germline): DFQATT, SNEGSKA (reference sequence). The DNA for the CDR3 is TGCAGTGCTAGAGATTCGGCTAGCGGGAGAGGATCAGATACGCAGTATTTT. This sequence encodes CSARDSASGRGSDTQYF.

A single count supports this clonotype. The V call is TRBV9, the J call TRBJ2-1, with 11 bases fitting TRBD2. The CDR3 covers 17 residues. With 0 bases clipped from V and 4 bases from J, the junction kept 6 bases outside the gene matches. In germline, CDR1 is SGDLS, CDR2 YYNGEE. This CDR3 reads CASSVAPSGGSYNEQFF. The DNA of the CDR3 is TGTGCCAGCAGCGTAGCTCCTAGCGGGGGGTCTTACAATGAGCAGTTCTTC.

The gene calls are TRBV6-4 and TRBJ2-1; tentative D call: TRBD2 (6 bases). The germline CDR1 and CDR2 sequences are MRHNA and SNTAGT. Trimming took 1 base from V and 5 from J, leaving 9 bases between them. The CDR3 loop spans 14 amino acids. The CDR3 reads CASSDLGLNNEQFF. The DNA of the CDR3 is TGTGCCAGCAGTGACTTGGGACTGAACAATGAGCAGTTCTTC.

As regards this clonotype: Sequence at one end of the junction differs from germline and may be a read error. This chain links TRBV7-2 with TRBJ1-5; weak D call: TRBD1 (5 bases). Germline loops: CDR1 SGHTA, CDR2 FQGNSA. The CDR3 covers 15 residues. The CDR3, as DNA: TGTGCCAGCAGCCTAGCCGGGGGTAACAGGCAGCCCCAGCATTTT. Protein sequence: CASSLAGGNRQPQHF.

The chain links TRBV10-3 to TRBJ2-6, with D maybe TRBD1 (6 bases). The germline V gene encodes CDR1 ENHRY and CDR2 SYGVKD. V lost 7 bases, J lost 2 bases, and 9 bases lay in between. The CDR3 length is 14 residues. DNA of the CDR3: TGTGCCATCAACAGGGATACTGGGGCCAACGTCCTGACTTTC. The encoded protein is CAINRDTGANVLTF.

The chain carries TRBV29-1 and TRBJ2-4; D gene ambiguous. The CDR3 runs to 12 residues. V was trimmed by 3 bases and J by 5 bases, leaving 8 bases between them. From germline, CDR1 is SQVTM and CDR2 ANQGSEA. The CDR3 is CSVEGWENIQYF. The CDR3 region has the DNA TGCAGCGTTGAGGGGTGGGAAAACATTCAGTACTTC.

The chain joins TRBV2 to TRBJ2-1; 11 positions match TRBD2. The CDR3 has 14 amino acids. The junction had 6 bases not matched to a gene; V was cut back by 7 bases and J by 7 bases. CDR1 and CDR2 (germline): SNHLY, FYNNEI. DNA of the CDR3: TGTGCCAGCATCGAACTAGCGGGAGTTAATGAGCAGTTCTTC. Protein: CASIELAGVNEQFF.

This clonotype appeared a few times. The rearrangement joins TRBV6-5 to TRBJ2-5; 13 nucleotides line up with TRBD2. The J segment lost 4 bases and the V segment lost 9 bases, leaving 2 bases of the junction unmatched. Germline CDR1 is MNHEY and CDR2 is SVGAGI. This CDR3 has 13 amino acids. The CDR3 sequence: CASRTSGGETQYF. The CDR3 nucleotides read TGTGCCAGTCGGACTAGCGGGGGAGAGACCCAGTACTTC.

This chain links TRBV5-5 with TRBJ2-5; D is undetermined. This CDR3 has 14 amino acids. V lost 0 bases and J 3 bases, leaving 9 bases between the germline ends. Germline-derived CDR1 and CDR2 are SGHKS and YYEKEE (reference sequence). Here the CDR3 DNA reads TGTGCCAGCAGCTTGGTAAGGACGGAAGAGACCCAGTACTTC. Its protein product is CASSLVRTEETQYF.

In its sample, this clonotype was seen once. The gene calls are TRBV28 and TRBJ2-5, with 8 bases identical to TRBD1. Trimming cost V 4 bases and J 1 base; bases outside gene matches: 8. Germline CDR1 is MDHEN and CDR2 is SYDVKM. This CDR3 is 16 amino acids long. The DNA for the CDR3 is TGTGCCAGCAGTTGGACAGGGCCTTTAATCCAAGAGACCCAGTACTTC. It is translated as CASSWTGPLIQETQYF.